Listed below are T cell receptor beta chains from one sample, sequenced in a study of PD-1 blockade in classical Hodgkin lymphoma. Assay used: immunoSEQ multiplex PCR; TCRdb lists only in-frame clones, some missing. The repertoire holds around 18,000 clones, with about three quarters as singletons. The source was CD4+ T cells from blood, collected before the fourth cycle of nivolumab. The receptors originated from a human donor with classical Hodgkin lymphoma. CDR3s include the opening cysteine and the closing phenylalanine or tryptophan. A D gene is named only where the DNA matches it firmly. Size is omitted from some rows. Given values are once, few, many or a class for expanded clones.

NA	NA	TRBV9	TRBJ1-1	CASSAMGGTEAFF	TGTGCCAGCAGCGCCATGGGAGGGACTGAAGCTTTCTTT
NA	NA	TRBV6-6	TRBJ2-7	CASSYYGGGPYEQYF	TGTGCCAGCAGTTACTATGGGGGGGGCCCCTACGAGCAGTACTTC
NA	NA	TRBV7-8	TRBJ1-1	CASSLGAGPGVAFF	TGTGCCAGCAGCTTAGGGGCAGGGCCCGGGGTAGCTTTCTTT
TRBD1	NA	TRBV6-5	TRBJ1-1	CASSPTGTREAFF	TGTGCCAGCAGTCCGACAGGGACGAGAGAAGCTTTCTTT
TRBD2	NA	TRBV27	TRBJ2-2	CASSFGGGPNTGELFF	TGTGCCAGCAGTTTTGGCGGGGGGCCGAACACCGGGGAGCTGTTTTTT
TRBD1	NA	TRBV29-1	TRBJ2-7	CSVGGLQGASEQYF	TGCAGCGTTGGGGGCCTACAGGGGGCCAGCGAGCAGTACTTC
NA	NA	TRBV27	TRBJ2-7	CASSLLGRSYEQYF	TGTGCCAGCAGTTTATTAGGCAGATCCTACGAGCAGTACTTC
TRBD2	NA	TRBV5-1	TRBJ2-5	CASSPLTSVRGETQYF	TGCGCCAGCAGCCCCCTGACTAGCGTGAGGGGAGAGACCCAGTACTTC
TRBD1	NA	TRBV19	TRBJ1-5	CASSIGTGGNQPQHF	TGTGCCAGTAGTATCGGGACAGGGGGCAATCAGCCCCAGCATTTT
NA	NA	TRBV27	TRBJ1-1	CASKRYSGQNTEAFF	TGTGCCAGCAAGAGGTACAGCGGGCAGAACACTGAAGCTTTCTTT
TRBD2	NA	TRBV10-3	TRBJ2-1	CAISEPRLAGDNEQFF	TGTGCCATCAGTGAACCCCGACTAGCGGGGGACAATGAGCAGTTCTTC
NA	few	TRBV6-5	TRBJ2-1	CASSYHNEQFF	TGTGCCAGCAGTTACCACAATGAGCAGTTCTTC
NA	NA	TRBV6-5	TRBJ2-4	CASTREGPSKNIQYF	TGTGCCAGCACCAGAGAGGGCCCCAGCAAAAACATTCAGTACTTC